This T cell receptor (beta chain) was obtained from a study of blood T cell repertoires in COVID-19. The wider study: PBMCs, B-cell-depleted T cells, or T cells provided the cDNA or gDNA that made up the material.

In the study's own analysis: Reference gene primers were amplified, and this amplification served to estimate nucleated cell counts. Libraries were prepared by immunoSEQ multiplex PCR; TCRdb keeps only in-frame clonotypes and omits some of them. The D gene and trimming were derived from the DNA, and the V and J assignments and clone size from that table. Of about 210,000 clones listed, around 90% are singletons. V lost 3 bases and J 0 bases, leaving 8 bases between the germline ends. The germline gives CDR1 MGHRA, CDR2 YSYEKL. The CDR3 totals 14 residues. Sequences were obtained from peripheral blood. The TCR sequence derives from a young man with acute or convalescent COVID-19. The chain has TRBV4-1 and TRBJ1-1; D ambiguous. The CDR3 nucleotides read TGCGCCAGCAGCCAGCGGTTCATGAACACTGAAGCTTTCTTT. Translation gives CASSQRFMNTEAFF.